This entry concerns a single TCR beta chain. The sample comes from a study of blood T cell repertoires in COVID-19. Overall study: Sites across the United States, Italy and Spain contributed samples from acute and convalescent COVID-19. From T cells, B-cell-depleted T cells, or PBMCs came the material, which was cDNA or gDNA.

Between the trimmed V and J ends, which lost 4 bases and 0 bases, there was a span of 9 bases. The CDR3 is made up of 14 amino acids. Per the germline V gene, CDR1 is LGHDT and CDR2 is YNNKEL (reference sequence). In the study's own analysis: The assay estimated nucleated cells by amplifying reference gene primers. Method: immunoSEQ multiplex PCR; TCRdb's copy keeps in-frame clones and lacks some. That table furnishes V, J and clone size, whereas the DNA furnished D and trimming. The sample contains some 230,000 clones, roughly 84% of which appear only once. This clonotype was obtained from a woman in her fifties or sixties with acute or convalescent COVID-19. The V and J genes are TRBV3-1 (or the pseudogene TRBV3-2) and TRBJ1-1, with D perhaps matching TRBD1 (6 bases). The sequencing input was peripheral blood. The CDR3: CASSLGQLNTEAFF. The CDR3 DNA sequence: TGTGCCAGCAGCCTAGGACAGTTGAACACTGAAGCTTTCTTT.